This TCR beta chain was identified in a study of cytomegalovirus exposure and HLA in healthy donors. Study-level information: Previous work identified roughly 120 million unique TCR beta sequences from 200 million or so T cells.

Germline CDR1 and CDR2: GTSNPN and SVGIG (reference sequence). The V segment lost 1 base and the J segment 2 bases; nucleotides outside the gene matches: 1. The CDR3 consists of 13 residues. With respect to this clone: What it binds is not known.

Study-level points and caveats: Reportedly, a later analysis found an Asian-associated ancestry cluster had fewer N-insertions than the approximately 700-donor mean. A few CMV-associated chains proved CMV antigen-specific in vitro.

Primers for the PCR totalled 60 Vbeta and 13 Jbeta. In the original processing: It was a later analysis that counted some 80 million unique TCR beta chains, of which 9.5 million to 14 million were shared. Sequenced by immunoSEQ multiplex PCR; TCRdb stores in-frame clones only, minus some. V, J and clone size reflect that table, while D and trimming were determined from the DNA. The data show 50,000 or so clones, with approximately 73% seen just once and about 3% held by the top ten. The specimen sequenced was PBMCs. The receptor was isolated from a man between 18 and 29 years old in good health and CMV-seronegative. V gene TRBV30 combines with J gene TRBJ1-1; TRBD1 agrees at 7 bases. The CDR3: CAWSGQGNTEAFF. The CDR3 nucleotides are TGTGCCTGGAGTGGACAGGGAAACACTGAAGCTTTCTTT. The whole variable domain, filled in from reference TRBV30 and TRBJ1-1, reads SQTIHQWPATLVQPVGSPLSLECTVEGTSNPNLYWYRQAAGRGLQLLFYSVGIGQISSEVPQNLSASRPQDRQFILSSKKLLLSDSGFYLCAWSGQGNTEAFFGQGTRLTVV.